Below are 20 T cell receptor beta chains sequenced from a single sample in a study of OX40 agonist ivuxolimab in advanced cancers. The data were produced by immunoSEQ multiplex PCR, yet TCRdb's version contains in-frame clones alone and is incomplete. The profile shows around 16,000 clones, over 55% of them singletons. Here the sequenced sample was CD4+ or CD8+ T cells sorted from blood, taken in a trial of the OX40 agonist ivuxolimab. Every receptor here comes from an adult with an advanced solid tumor such as melanoma, head and neck, liver or kidney cancer.

The chain couples TRBV4-1 to TRBJ2-1; D is possibly TRBD1 (6 bases). Trimming removed 4 bases from V and 6 bases from J, with 16 bases in between. CDR1 is MGHRA and CDR2 is YSYEKL in the germline V gene. The CDR3 sequence is 15 residues long. The DNA for the CDR3 is TGCGCCAGCAGCCTGTACAGGGATAGTGGCAATGAGCAGTTCTTC. Translating it yields CASSLYRDSGNEQFF.

This clone turned up a few times. This rearrangement joins TRBV12-5 to TRBJ2-1; possibly TRBD2 for D (6 bases). CDR1 and CDR2 (germline): LGHNT, FRNRAP. The CDR3 has 14 amino acids. Trimming shortened V by 2 bases and J by 8 bases, and 13 bases separated the two germline ends. CDR3 sequence: CASGLTGEAHEQFF. The CDR3 DNA is TGTGCTAGTGGTTTGACGGGAGAGGCTCATGAGCAGTTCTTC.

This rearrangement joins TRBV30 to TRBJ2-2; tentatively, D is TRBD1 (5 bases). Trimming removed 6 bases from V and 6 bases from J, with 11 bases in between. This CDR3 has 12 amino acids. Germline V gives CDR1 GTSNPN, CDR2 SVGIG (reference sequence). The CDR3: CACTGVAGELFF. The DNA for the CDR3 is TGTGCCTGTACAGGTGTAGCCGGGGAGCTGTTTTTT.

The V gene is TRBV7-9, the J gene TRBJ2-7, with no clear D. The CDR3 spans 11 residues. Trimming stripped 1 base from V and 7 bases from J, with 5 bases between. CDR1 and CDR2 from the germline V gene are SEHNR and FQNEAQ (reference sequence). The DNA of the CDR3 is TGTGCCAGCAGCTTAGGGCTGGAGCAGTACTTC. It yields the protein CASSLGLEQYF.

This clone appeared once. The rearrangement links TRBV5-8 to TRBJ2-7; D not resolved. Germline-derived CDR1 and CDR2 are SGHTS and YDEGEE. The CDR3 has 11 amino acids. V lost 4 bases and J 7 bases, leaving 9 bases between the germline ends. In DNA form, the CDR3 reads TGTGCCAGCAGCGCGGCAGCAGAGCAGTACTTC. Protein sequence: CASSAAAEQYF.

The chain joins TRBV4-2 to TRBJ2-7; D is undetermined. CDR1 is LGHNA and CDR2 is YNFKEQ in the germline V gene. V was trimmed by 0 bases and J by 4 bases, leaving 19 bases between them. The CDR3 is made up of 17 amino acids. In nucleotides, the CDR3 is TGTGCCAGCAGCCAAGATCCCCCCCGAGTGGGCTCGTACGAGCAGTACTTC. As protein: CASSQDPPRVGSYEQYF.

The chain carries TRBV11-2 and TRBJ1-4; D ambiguous. Germline V CDR1 and CDR2: SGHAT, FQNNGV. V gave up 5 bases and J gave up 0 bases, with 7 bases separating them. The CDR3 sequence is 14 residues long. The DNA for the CDR3 is TGTGCCAGCAGCCCCGATACAACTAATGAAAAACTGTTTTTT. Translation: CASSPDTTNEKLFF.

The genes are TRBV27 and TRBJ2-7; 16 bases match TRBD2. Trimming at V came to 5 bases and at J to 2 bases, leaving 0 bases not matched to a gene. In germline, CDR1 is MNHEY, CDR2 SMNVEV (reference sequence). CDR3 length equals 15 residues. The CDR3 bases are TGTGCCAGCAGTGGGACTAGCGGGGGGGCCTACGAGCAGTACTTC. Translated, it gives CASSGTSGGAYEQYF.

This rearrangement joins TRBV11-1 to TRBJ2-7, with D perhaps TRBD1 (6 bases). Germline lookup yields CDR1 SGHAT and CDR2 FQDESV (reference sequence). This CDR3 spans 14 amino acids. Between the trimmed V and J ends, which lost 6 bases and 2 bases, there was a span of 14 bases. The CDR3 loop is CASRSPTGTYEQYF. CDR3 nucleotides: TGTGCCAGCAGATCCCCGACAGGAACCTACGAGCAGTACTTC.

This clone was counted a single time. In nucleotides, the CDR3 is TGTGCCAGCAGTGATCGGACGACTAACCTAGATACGCAGTATTTT. Its translation is CASSDRTTNLDTQYF. The V call is TRBV6-1, the J call TRBJ2-3, with a weak D call TRBD2 (5 bases). CDR1 and CDR2 (germline): MNHNS, SASEGT. The germline V and J ends were trimmed by 3 bases and 5 bases, with 15 bases remaining between them. The CDR3 has 15 amino acids.

V usage is TRBV28 and J usage is TRBJ1-5; D may be TRBD1 (6 bases). V lost 3 bases to trimming and J lost 0 bases, with 15 bases between them. The CDR3 is 17 amino acids. Per germline, CDR1 MDHEN and CDR2 SYDVKM. For the CDR3, the DNA is TGTGCCAGCAGTTTGTCGACAGGACTATATAGCAATCAGCCCCAGCATTTT. It codes for CASSLSTGLYSNQPQHF.

The J gene is TRBJ2-2, the V gene TRBV5-3; 10 bases line up with TRBD2. TRBV5-3 carries the ORF label, with uncertain function. Trimming removed 8 bases from V and 5 bases from J; junction bases left unmatched: 9. CDR3 length equals 15 residues. The CDR3 protein is CASSSSGGPTGELFF. Written as DNA, the CDR3 is TGTGCCAGCAGTAGTAGCGGGGGGCCGACCGGGGAGCTGTTTTTT.

This rearrangement joins TRBV5-4 to TRBJ1-1; TRBD1 matches at 11 bases. The CDR3 spans 14 residues. V trimming: 2 bases; J trimming: 5 bases; junction bases outside the gene matches: 2. Germline-derived CDR1 and CDR2 are SGHNT and YYREEE (reference sequence). The CDR3 DNA reads as TGTGCCAGCAGCTTTGGGACAGGGGGTACTGAAGCTTTCTTT. Protein product: CASSFGTGGTEAFF.

The V call is TRBV11-3, the J call TRBJ1-5; possible D gene TRBD1, 6 bases. With 5 bases removed from V and 0 bases from J, the gap between germline ends came to 11 bases. This CDR3 is built from 15 residues. CDR1 is SGHNT and CDR2 is YENEEA in the germline V gene. CDR3 protein: CASSEQGNSNQPQHF. DNA of the CDR3: TGTGCCAGCAGCGAACAGGGAAATAGCAATCAGCCCCAGCATTTT.

With regard to this clone: At one end the junction does not follow the germline gene, possibly because of a read error. The chain joins TRBV5-4 to TRBJ1-2, with 8 bases lining up with TRBD1. The CDR3 runs 16 residues. Germline V gives CDR1 SGHNT, CDR2 YYREEE (reference sequence). In nucleotides, the CDR3 is TGCGCCAGCAGCCGAGGATGGACAGGGTGGGGCTATGGCTACACCTTC. Translation: CASSRGWTGWGYGYTF.

V usage is TRBV9 and J usage is TRBJ2-7, with a possible D match to TRBD1 (6 bases). The germline gives CDR1 SGDLS, CDR2 YYNGEE. With 0 bases removed from V and 4 bases from J, the gap between germline ends came to 11 bases. The CDR3 covers 14 residues. CDR3 in DNA: TGTGCCAGCAGCGTAGGGGGGCAGGTTTACGAGCAGTACTTC. This codes for CASSVGGQVYEQYF.

The genes are TRBV4-1 and TRBJ1-5; possible D gene TRBD1, 5 bases. Between the trimmed V and J ends, which lost 0 bases and 6 bases, there was a span of 12 bases. The CDR3 is 15 residues long. Germline V gene sequence: CDR1 MGHRA, CDR2 YSYEKL. The CDR3 sequence: CASSQEVGAAQPQHF. As DNA, the CDR3 is TGCGCCAGCAGCCAAGAGGTCGGGGCGGCTCAGCCCCAGCATTTT.

The V call is TRBV9, the J call TRBJ2-5, with TRBD2 matching over 10 bases. With the DNA end fitting TRBJ2-7 better, the J assignment may be wrong. CDR3 size: 16 residues. Germline CDR1 is SGDLS and CDR2 is YYNGEE. The CDR3 loop reads CASSSSSSGGIYEQYF. The CDR3, as DNA: TGTGCCAGCAGCTCCAGTTCTAGCGGGGGAATCTACGAGCAGTACTTC.

Only one count was recorded for this clone. The same CDR3 can be traced to other DNA sequences in this sample. The rearrangement links TRBV7-9 to TRBJ2-7, with D hard to call. V lost 1 base, J lost 3 bases, and 1 base lay in between. CDR1 is SEHNR, CDR2 FQNEAQ, per germline (reference sequence). This CDR3 region has 11 residues. In DNA form, the CDR3 reads TGTGCCAGCAGCTTAGACTACGAGCAGTACTTC. It specifies CASSLDYEQYF.

This clone was seen only once. The chain uses TRBV25-1 and TRBJ1-2; no firm D call. Germline CDR1 MGHDK, CDR2 SYGVNS. The CDR3 has 14 residues. Between the trimmed V and J ends, which lost 2 bases and 2 bases, there was a span of 9 bases. CDR3 bases: TGTGCCAGCAGTGAAGGATACCGGAACTATGGCTACACCTTC. Residues: CASSEGYRNYGYTF.